This T cell receptor beta chain was sequenced in a study of cytomegalovirus exposure and HLA in healthy donors. Overall study results and limits: In a later analysis, at a false discovery rate of 0.05, fewer than 20,000 TCR beta sequences were associated with HLA alleles. Later work found that TCR association rates differed between HLA loci; DRB1 had the most and HLA-C the fewest. Most likely, a cluster of highly shared sequence variants arose as a sequencing artifact.

The study ran its PCR with 60 Vbeta and 13 Jbeta primers. Generated by immunoSEQ multiplex PCR, the TCRdb table keeps only in-frame clones and is missing some. The table has 180,000 or so clones, about 9% seen once. The CDR3 is 16 amino acids. Germline CDR1 is SNHLY and CDR2 is FYNNEI. V gave up 6 bases and J gave up 5 bases, with 22 bases separating them. This clone has just a few counts. The antigen is not known. The V gene is TRBV2, the J gene TRBJ2-5; D perhaps matches TRBD2 (5 bases). This receptor was taken from a woman between 25 and 40 years old in good health and CMV-seropositive. Sequenced material: PBMCs. The CDR3 protein is CASRDPGAASWETQYF. Here the CDR3 DNA reads TGTGCCAGCAGGGACCCCGGAGCGGCATCTTGGGAGACCCAGTACTTC.